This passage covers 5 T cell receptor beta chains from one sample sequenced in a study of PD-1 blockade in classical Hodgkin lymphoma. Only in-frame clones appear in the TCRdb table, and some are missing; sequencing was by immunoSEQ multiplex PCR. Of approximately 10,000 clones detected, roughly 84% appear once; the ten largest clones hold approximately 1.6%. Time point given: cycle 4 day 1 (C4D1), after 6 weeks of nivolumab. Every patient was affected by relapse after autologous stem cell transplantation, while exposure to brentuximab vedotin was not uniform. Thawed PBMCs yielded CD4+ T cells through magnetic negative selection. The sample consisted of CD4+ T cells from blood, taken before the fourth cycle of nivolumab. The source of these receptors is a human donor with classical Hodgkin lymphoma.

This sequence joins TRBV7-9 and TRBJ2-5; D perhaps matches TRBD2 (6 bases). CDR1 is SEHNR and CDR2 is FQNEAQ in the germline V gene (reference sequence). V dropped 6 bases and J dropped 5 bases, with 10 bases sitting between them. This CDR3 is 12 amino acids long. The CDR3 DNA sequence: TGTGCCAGCAGTCCCCGGGGGGAGACCCAGTACTTC. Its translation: CASSPRGETQYF.

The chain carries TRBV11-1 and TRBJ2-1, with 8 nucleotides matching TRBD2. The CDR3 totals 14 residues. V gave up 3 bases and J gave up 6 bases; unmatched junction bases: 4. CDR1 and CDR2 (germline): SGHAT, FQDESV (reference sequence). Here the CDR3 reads CASSFSLAGNEQFF. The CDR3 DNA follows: TGTGCCAGCAGCTTCAGCCTAGCGGGCAATGAGCAGTTCTTC.

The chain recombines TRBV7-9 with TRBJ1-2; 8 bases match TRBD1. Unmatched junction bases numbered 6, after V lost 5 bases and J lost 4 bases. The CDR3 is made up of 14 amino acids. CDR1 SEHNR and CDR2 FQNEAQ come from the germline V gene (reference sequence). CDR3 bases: TGTGCCAGCAGCCTACAGGGGGATGGCTATGGCTACACCTTC. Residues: CASSLQGDGYGYTF.

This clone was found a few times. The DNA of the CDR3 is TGTGCCAGCAGGGAGACAGTTTCCCACACTGAAGCTTTCTTT. Translated: CASRETVSHTEAFF. The chain carries TRBV2 and TRBJ1-1; the D gene is possibly TRBD1 (5 bases). V shed 6 bases and J shed 3 bases, with 14 bases lying between them. The CDR3 contains 14 residues. Germline values: CDR1 SNHLY, CDR2 FYNNEI.

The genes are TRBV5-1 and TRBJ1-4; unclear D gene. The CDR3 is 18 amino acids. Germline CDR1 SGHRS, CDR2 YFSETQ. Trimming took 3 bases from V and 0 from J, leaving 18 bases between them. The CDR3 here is CASSSGGRTPATNEKLFF. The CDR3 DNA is TGCGCCAGCAGCTCAGGTGGCAGGACTCCGGCAACTAATGAAAAACTGTTTTTT.